This TCR beta chain derives from a study of blood T cell repertoires in COVID-19. Study-level background: Acute and convalescent COVID-19 samples came from the United States, Italy and Spain. In each case, the material was cDNA or gDNA derived from T cells, B-cell-depleted T cells, or PBMCs.

The length of the CDR3 is 16 residues. CDR1 is SGHVS and CDR2 is FNYEAQ in the germline V gene. Deletions cut 4 bases from V and 5 bases from J, with 21 bases between. The protocol was immunoSEQ multiplex PCR, while the TCRdb copy is restricted to in-frame clones and leaves out a portion. The profile shows about 340,000 clones, more than 85% of them singletons. Clinical history reported by participants formed the basis on which cohorts were assigned. Among Cohort 3 donors, those recovered had two negative PCRs, clearance, or symptom resolution. The origin of this receptor is a woman younger than 45 who had recovered from COVID-19. Sequencing was performed on PBMCs or T cells enriched from blood (not recorded which). The rearrangement joins TRBV7-6 to TRBJ2-7; D is undetermined. CDR3 DNA sequence: TGTGCCAGCAGCTCAAGCCACCGGGTCCTGGCCCACGAGCAGTACTTC. Encoded protein: CASSSSHRVLAHEQYF.